A selection of T cell receptor beta chains follows, all from one sample in a study of blood T cell repertoires in COVID-19. Generated by immunoSEQ multiplex PCR, the TCRdb table keeps only in-frame clones and is missing some. The sample lists around 200,000 clones, 86% seen once, with less than 25% in the top ten. Sequencing was carried out using peripheral blood. These receptors all come from a man aged 65 to 79 with active or convalescent COVID-19. The CDR3 runs from the conserved cysteine through the conserved F or W. The order of the fields is J gene, D gene, V gene, clone size, CDR3 protein, CDR3 DNA. D genes are given only for firm matches. A row's size may be missing; if present it is once, few, many or a size class.

J: TRBJ1-2; D: TRBD1; V: TRBV2; size: NA; CDR3: CASRTRGDSGYTF; DNA: TGTGCCAGCAGAACCAGGGGGGATAGTGGCTACACCTTC
J: TRBJ2-7; D: TRBD1; V: TRBV7-7; size: NA; CDR3: CASSFAHRGQKYEQYF; DNA: TGTGCTAGCAGCTTTGCGCACAGGGGGCAAAAGTACGAGCAGTACTTC
J: TRBJ1-1; D: TRBD1; V: TRBV28; size: NA; CDR3: CASSPLPRTGAKAFF; DNA: TGTGCCAGCAGTCCCCTTCCTCGGACAGGAGCTAAAGCTTTCTTT
J: TRBJ2-7; D: NA; V: TRBV19; size: NA; CDR3: CASQASPDYEQYF; DNA: TGTGCCAGTCAGGCTTCGCCCGACTACGAGCAGTACTTC
J: TRBJ1-1; D: TRBD1; V: TRBV6-5; size: NA; CDR3: CASEGQANTEAFF; DNA: TGTGCCAGCGAGGGACAGGCCAACACTGAAGCTTTCTTT
J: TRBJ1-3; D: NA; V: TRBV28; size: NA; CDR3: CASSLKGGNTIYF; DNA: TGTGCCAGCAGTTTAAAGGGGGGAAACACCATATATTTT
J: TRBJ1-2; D: NA; V: TRBV5-1; size: NA; CDR3: CASSLHTGFGYTF; DNA: TGCGCCAGCAGCTTGCACACAGGGTTTGGCTACACCTTC
J: TRBJ2-3; D: NA; V: TRBV28; size: NA; CDR3: CASLYGGGRTDTQYF; DNA: TGTGCCAGCCTCTATGGGGGAGGACGCACAGATACGCAGTATTTT
J: TRBJ1-1; D: NA; V: TRBV11-2; size: NA; CDR3: CASSRQGYQAFF; DNA: TGTGCCAGCAGTCGTCAGGGTTATCAAGCTTTCTTT
J: TRBJ1-1; D: NA; V: TRBV7-2; size: NA; CDR3: CASSNNWGRNTEAFF; DNA: TGTGCCAGCAGCAACAATTGGGGGCGGAACACTGAAGCTTTCTTT
J: TRBJ1-3; D: TRBD1; V: TRBV25-1; size: NA; CDR3: CASRGTGEGNTIYF; DNA: TGTGCCAGCAGGGGGACAGGGGAAGGAAACACCATATATTTT
J: TRBJ1-1; D: NA; V: TRBV7-9; size: NA; CDR3: CASSLGPATDEVEAFF; DNA: TGTGCCAGCAGCTTAGGGCCGGCGACAGACGAAGTAGAAGCTTTCTTT
J: TRBJ2-2; D: TRBD1; V: TRBV5-1; size: NA; CDR3: CASSPLDRWDAGELFF; DNA: TGCGCCAGCAGCCCCCTGGACAGGTGGGACGCCGGGGAGCTGTTTTTT
J: TRBJ2-5; D: NA; V: TRBV6-2/TRBV6-3; size: NA; CDR3: CASSSRGETQYF; DNA: TGTGCCAGCAGTTCCAGGGGAGAGACCCAGTACTTC
J: TRBJ1-2; D: NA; V: TRBV4-1; size: NA; CDR3: CASSAGPGYTF; DNA: TGCGCCAGCAGTGCAGGGCCTGGCTACACCTTC
J: TRBJ1-4; D: NA; V: TRBV29-1; size: NA; CDR3: CSVLGGGTLFF; DNA: TGCAGCGTTTTGGGGGGAGGTACTCTGTTTTTT
J: TRBJ2-2; D: TRBD1; V: TRBV15; size: NA; CDR3: CATSRDLTGYTGELFF; DNA: TGTGCCACCAGCAGAGATCTGACAGGGTACACCGGGGAGCTGTTTTTT
J: TRBJ2-1; D: TRBD2; V: TRBV6-5; size: NA; CDR3: CASSSGTRSYNEQFF; DNA: TGTGCCAGCAGTTCCGGGACTAGGTCCTACAATGAGCAGTTCTTC
J: TRBJ2-3; D: TRBD2; V: TRBV7-2; size: NA; CDR3: CASSLDATSGSTQYF; DNA: TGTGCCAGCAGCTTAGACGCTACTAGCGGGAGTACGCAGTATTTT
J: TRBJ1-3; D: NA; V: TRBV5-1; size: NA; CDR3: CASSSQGWGNTIYF; DNA: TGCGCCAGCAGCTCCCAGGGGTGGGGAAACACCATATATTTT
J: TRBJ1-2; D: TRBD1; V: TRBV18; size: NA; CDR3: CASSASTGAVSYGYTF; DNA: TGTGCCAGCTCAGCCTCGACAGGGGCCGTTTCCTATGGCTACACCTTC
J: TRBJ2-1; D: TRBD2; V: TRBV19; size: once; CDR3: CASSTLAASYNEQFF; DNA: TGTGCCAGTAGCACACTAGCGGCCTCCTACAATGAGCAGTTCTTC
J: TRBJ2-2; D: TRBD1; V: TRBV10-1; size: NA; CDR3: CASSDSGTGFLNTGELFF; DNA: TGCGCCAGCAGTGACTCCGGGACAGGGTTCTTGAACACCGGGGAGCTGTTTTTT
J: TRBJ1-1; D: NA; V: TRBV28; size: NA; CDR3: CASSTPRDEAFF; DNA: TGTGCCAGCAGCACGCCCCGGGATGAAGCTTTCTTT
J: TRBJ1-3; D: TRBD1; V: TRBV9; size: few; CDR3: CASTRGNMGSGNTIYF; DNA: TGTGCCAGCACCAGGGGGAATATGGGCTCTGGAAACACCATATATTTT
J: TRBJ2-5; D: TRBD1; V: TRBV28; size: NA; CDR3: CASSDRDRGNQETQYF; DNA: TGTGCCAGCAGCGACCGGGACAGGGGAAACCAAGAGACCCAGTACTTC
J: TRBJ2-7; D: TRBD2; V: TRBV5-1; size: NA; CDR3: CASSLALAGGPSEQYF; DNA: TGCGCCAGCAGCTTGGCTCTAGCGGGAGGTCCTAGTGAGCAGTACTTC
J: TRBJ1-2; D: NA; V: TRBV18; size: NA; CDR3: CASSPGRGEGGGYTF; DNA: TGTGCCAGCTCACCCGGCAGGGGCGAAGGGGGTGGCTACACCTTC
J: TRBJ1-2; D: NA; V: TRBV9; size: NA; CDR3: CASSVAGGGRYGYTF; DNA: TGTGCCAGCAGCGTAGCTGGTGGCGGAAGGTATGGCTACACCTTC
J: TRBJ1-1; D: NA; V: TRBV28; size: NA; CDR3: CAIRGWRDTEAFF; DNA: TGTGCCATCCGTGGTTGGCGGGACACTGAAGCTTTCTTT
J: TRBJ1-6; D: NA; V: TRBV7-2; size: NA; CDR3: CASSFRPRDSPLHF; DNA: TGTGCCAGCAGCTTTAGGCCGAGGGATTCACCCCTCCACTTT
J: TRBJ2-7; D: NA; V: TRBV2; size: NA; CDR3: CASKPTGRPNYEQYF; DNA: TGTGCCAGCAAACCCACAGGGCGACCCAACTACGAGCAGTACTTC
J: TRBJ1-5; D: NA; V: TRBV5-6; size: NA; CDR3: CASSLGETVNQPQHF; DNA: TGTGCCAGCAGCTTGGGCGAGACAGTCAATCAGCCCCAGCATTTT
J: TRBJ1-2; D: TRBD1; V: TRBV6-5; size: NA; CDR3: CASSYGGTGYGYTF; DNA: TGTGCCAGCAGTTACGGAGGGACAGGGTATGGCTACACCTTC
J: TRBJ1-2; D: TRBD1; V: TRBV29-1; size: NA; CDR3: CSVGEGTGNGYTF; DNA: TGCAGCGTTGGGGAGGGGACAGGGAACGGCTACACCTTC
J: TRBJ1-1; D: NA; V: TRBV5-4; size: NA; CDR3: CASSSAGAFGTEAFF; DNA: TGTGCCAGCAGCTCCGCGGGGGCTTTTGGCACTGAAGCTTTCTTT
J: TRBJ1-2; D: TRBD1; V: TRBV19; size: NA; CDR3: CATRQGGDYGYTF; DNA: TGTGCCACCAGACAGGGAGGCGACTATGGCTACACCTTC